Within the sample, the clone carrying this T cell receptor beta chain is large (0.1 to 1%). The record originates from a study of tumor-infiltrating lymphocytes in oesophageal squamous cell carcinoma. The germline gives CDR1 SGHTA, CDR2 FQGNSA. CDR3 length: 15 amino acids. The V and J ends lost 0 bases and 7 bases, in that order; junction bases with no gene match: 5. TCRdb recomputed calls from the PCR reads with MiXCR, one row per CDR3 protein. Of several thousand distinct CDR3 sequences in the sample, approximately 15% were seen once. Sequencing was performed on blood. The V call is TRBV7-2, the J call TRBJ2-7; TRBD1 matches 11 bases. The sequence was obtained from a male donor with esophageal squamous cell carcinoma. This CDR3 reads CASSLAGTGGDEQYF. The CDR3, as DNA: TGTGCCAGCAGCTTAGCCGGGACAGGGGGTGATGAGCAGTACTTC.